The sequence of this TCR beta chain was determined in a study of blood T cell repertoires in COVID-19. Study overall: T cells, B-cell-depleted T cells, or PBMCs supplied cDNA or gDNA.

The V gene's germline CDR1 is LNHDA and CDR2 SQIVND (reference sequence). Trimming removed 5 bases at V and 7 bases at J, with 15 bases between. The CDR3 is made up of 13 amino acids. The repertoire was sequenced with immunoSEQ multiplex PCR; TCRdb's copy has only in-frame clones and lacks some. The data contain about 200,000 clones, over 75% of them seen just once; the ten biggest clones take up about 6.6%. The clonotype originates from a woman aged 40 to 50 who had recovered from COVID-19. The genes are TRBV19 and TRBJ2-7; D may be TRBD2 (7 bases). The sequenced material came from peripheral blood. The chain's CDR3 is CASSPRRGREQYF. The CDR3 nucleotides read TGTGCCAGTAGTCCCAGGCGGGGGCGGGAGCAGTACTTC.